The 3 T cell receptor beta chains listed next were all sequenced from one sample in a study of low-dose radiotherapy and immunotherapy resistance in tumors. Sample time point: after trial treatment. Regarding treatment: LDRT plus nivolumab, ipilimumab, low-dose cyclophosphamide and aspirin (RACIN trial). TRAV- and TRBV-specific primers primed first-strand cDNA, covering alpha and beta chains. Amplification of TCRs used a constant-region primer and V-primer adapter for about 19 PCR cycles. In TCRdb, the reads were re-called with MiXCR into one record per CDR3 protein. The repertoire has some 57,000 distinct CDR3 sequences, 20% to 25% of them found once; the top ten carry roughly 6.7%. The sequences come from PBMCs, collected after low-dose radiotherapy plus immunotherapy. The receptors come from a male donor with prostate cancer.

This clonotype was detected many times. The chain recombines TRBV6-2 or TRBV6-3 with TRBJ1-1; TRBD1 matches 8 bases. Losses at the gene ends were 7 bases for V and 2 bases for J; bases not matched to a gene: 6. This CDR3 region has 14 residues. Germline V gene lookup returns CDR1 MNHEY and CDR2 SVGEGT. CDR3 nucleotide sequence: TGTGCCAGCACCCTACAGGGGGGAAACACTGAAGCTTTCTTT. It translates to CASTLQGGNTEAFF.

A word on this clonotype: A far larger clone is one base from this, pointing to a likely read error. The chain couples TRBV5-5 to TRBJ2-7; 7 nucleotides align to TRBD1. The CDR3 is made up of 16 amino acids. In germline, CDR1 is SGHKS, CDR2 YYEKEE (reference sequence). V dropped 4 bases and J dropped 2; count of bases not matched to a gene: 12. The DNA for the CDR3 is TGTGCCAGCAGCCACATGCCCGGACAGGCGACCTACGAGCAGTACTTC. This translates into CASSHMPGQATYEQYF. Based on the CDR3 plus reference TRBV5-5 and TRBJ2-7, the full variable domain is DAGVTQSPTHLIKTRGQQVTLRCSPISGHKSVSWYQQVLGQGPQFIFQYYEKEERGRGNFPDRFSARQFPNYSSELNVNALLLGDSALYLCASSHMPGQATYEQYFGPGTRLTVT.

This clonotype was counted ten times or more. This chain joins TRBV11-2 and TRBJ2-3; D may be TRBD1 (5 bases). Germline CDR1 and CDR2: SGHAT and FQNNGV. The germline V and J ends were trimmed by 1 base and 1 base, with 12 bases remaining between them. The CDR3 extends over 16 amino acids. The CDR3 region has the DNA TGTGCCAGCAGCTTAGGGGGCGGAATCCGCACAGATACGCAGTATTTT. This gives the protein CASSLGGGIRTDTQYF. Filled out from reference TRBV11-2 and TRBJ2-3, the complete variable domain reads EAGVAQSPRYKIIEKRQSVAFWCNPISGHATLYWYQQILGQGPKLLIQFQNNGVVDDSQLPKDRFSAERLKGVDSTLKIQPAKLEDSAVYLCASSLGGGIRTDTQYFGPGTRLTVL.